Listed here are 21 T cell receptor beta chains from one sample, sequenced in a study of blood T cell repertoires in COVID-19. This table comes from immunoSEQ multiplex PCR, and its TCRdb copy is limited to in-frame clones, with some not included. The sample carries about 280,000 clones, around 85% recorded once. Sequenced material: peripheral blood. These receptors were collected from a man over 45 with active or convalescent COVID-19.

This sequence joins TRBV12-3 or TRBV12-4 and TRBJ2-2; maybe TRBD2 (5 bases). The CDR3 spans 12 residues. With 3 bases removed from V and 7 bases from J, the gap between germline ends came to 6 bases. In DNA, the CDR3 is TGTGCCAGCAGTTTGGAGGTCGGGGAGCTGTTTTTT. It is translated as CASSLEVGELFF.

This chain uses TRBV7-9 with TRBJ2-5, with 7 bases matching TRBD1. CDR3 length equals 15 residues. Trimming took 2 bases from V and 6 from J; bases not matched to a gene: 9. In germline, CDR1 is SEHNR, CDR2 FQNEAQ (reference sequence). This CDR3 is CASSLPIQGWQTQYF. CDR3 nucleotide sequence: TGTGCCAGCAGCTTACCCATACAGGGGTGGCAGACCCAGTACTTC.

The CDR3 DNA sequence: TGTGCCAGTAGTATACTAGCGGGAGGGTTTGACGAGCAGTACTTC. It encodes CASSILAGGFDEQYF. The chain is built from TRBV19 and TRBJ2-7; TRBD2 matches 12 bases. Germline values: CDR1 LNHDA, CDR2 SQIVND (reference sequence). The ends lost 2 bases at V and 5 bases at J; junction bases unmatched: 4. The CDR3 is made up of 15 amino acids. The variable domain in full, with the rest retrieved from reference TRBV19 and TRBJ2-7, is DGGITQSPKYLFRKEGQNVTLSCEQNLNHDAMYWYRQDPGQGLRLIYYSQIVNDFQKGDIAEGYSVSREKKESFPLTVTSAQKNPTAFYLCASSILAGGFDEQYFGPGTRLTVT.

The chain has TRBV7-8 and TRBJ2-7; tentatively, D is TRBD1 (6 bases). The CDR3 consists of 15 residues. The germline V gene encodes CDR1 SGHVS and CDR2 FQNEAQ. V lost 2 bases and J lost 0, with 11 bases in between. The CDR3 protein is CASSLNQGSSYEQYF. CDR3 DNA: TGTGCCAGCAGCTTAAACCAGGGGTCCTCCTACGAGCAGTACTTC.

The rearrangement uses TRBV30 and TRBJ2-5; D unclear. Per the germline V gene, CDR1 is GTSNPN and CDR2 is SVGIG (reference sequence). The V and J ends lost 2 bases and 0 bases respectively, with 4 bases between them. The CDR3 runs 12 residues. The CDR3 DNA sequence: TGTGCCTGGAGTCAGTACCAAGAGACCCAGTACTTC. Translation: CAWSQYQETQYF.

The sample holds a few counts of this clone. The chain carries TRBV5-1 and TRBJ2-5, with TRBD2 identical over 12 bases. Germline CDR1 and CDR2: SGHRS and YFSETQ. The CDR3 runs 17 residues. V shed 4 bases, J shed 4 bases, and the junction held 11 bases outside the gene matches. The CDR3 region has the DNA TGCGCCAGCAGCACAGACCCTAGCGGGAGGGTCGGAGAGACCCAGTACTTC. Translated, it gives CASSTDPSGRVGETQYF.

V is TRBV19 and J is TRBJ2-1; 7 positions agree with TRBD2. In germline, CDR1 is LNHDA, CDR2 SQIVND (reference sequence). J was trimmed by 3 bases and V by 3 bases; bases with no gene match: 5. This CDR3 contains 15 residues. The CDR3: CASSIASGNYNEQFF. The DNA for the CDR3 is TGTGCCAGTAGTATCGCCAGCGGGAACTACAATGAGCAGTTCTTC.

V and J are TRBV30 and TRBJ1-2, with TRBD1 as a possible D gene (5 bases). The CDR3 is made up of 9 amino acids. CDR1 is GTSNPN and CDR2 is SVGIG in the germline V gene (reference sequence). V was clipped by 7 bases and J by 12 bases, with 12 bases between them. Here the CDR3 reads CAFGGVHTF. The CDR3 DNA reads TGTGCCTTTGGAGGGGTCCACACCTTC. Drawing the rest from reference TRBV30 and TRBJ1-2, the complete variable domain is SQTIHQWPATLVQPVGSPLSLECTVEGTSNPNLYWYRQAAGRGLQLLFYSVGIGQISSEVPQNLSASRPQDRQFILSSKKLLLSDSGFYLCAFGGVHTFGSGTRLTVV.

This chain joins TRBV3-1 (or the pseudogene TRBV3-2) and TRBJ2-7; TRBD1 aligns across 9 bases. The V segment lost 4 bases and the J segment 0 bases; nucleotides outside the gene matches: 4. CDR1 is LGHDT, CDR2 YNNKEL, per germline (reference sequence). The CDR3 is made up of 15 amino acids. The CDR3 nucleotides read TGTGCCAGCAGCCGGGGGACAGGGAGCTCCTACGAGCAGTACTTC. It translates to CASSRGTGSSYEQYF.

The chain has TRBV19 and TRBJ1-6; D possibly corresponds to TRBD1 (6 bases). In germline, CDR1 is LNHDA, CDR2 SQIVND (reference sequence). V was cut by 3 bases and J by 0 bases, with 9 bases left in between. The CDR3 is made up of 16 amino acids. For the CDR3, the DNA is TGTGCCAGTAGTATCCAGGGGAGCTCCTATAATTCACCCCTCCACTTT. It codes for CASSIQGSSYNSPLHF.

This chain links TRBV6-5 with TRBJ2-2; the D is unclear. V lost 5 bases and J 3 bases, leaving 10 bases between the germline ends. Germline V gene data show CDR1 as MNHEY and CDR2 as SVGAGI. CDR3 length equals 14 residues. CDR3 protein: CASSPRVYTGELFF. The CDR3 region has the DNA TGTGCCAGCAGTCCTAGAGTGTACACCGGGGAGCTGTTTTTT.

The chain has TRBV5-1 and TRBJ1-6; D might be TRBD1 (6 bases). In germline, CDR1 is SGHRS, CDR2 YFSETQ. Between the trimmed V and J ends, which lost 0 bases and 9 bases, there was a span of 19 bases. The CDR3 length is 17 residues. As DNA, the CDR3 is TGCGCCAGCAGCTTGGTCAGGGGTGGTCCAGGAAGTTCACCCCTCCACTTT. Residues: CASSLVRGGPGSSPLHF.

The V and J genes are TRBV7-3 and TRBJ1-1, with 7 nucleotides matching TRBD1. The V gene end was trimmed by 2 bases and the J gene end by 6 bases; junction bases not matched to a gene: 6. This CDR3 region has 14 residues. The germline V gene encodes CDR1 SGHTA and CDR2 FQGTGA. In DNA, the CDR3 is TGTGCCAGCAGCTTATCCCCAGGGGGATCTGAAGCTTTCTTT. This codes for CASSLSPGGSEAFF.

This chain joins TRBV5-1 and TRBJ2-1; TRBD1 agrees at 8 bases. Germline V gives CDR1 SGHRS, CDR2 YFSETQ. This CDR3 contains 11 residues. V dropped 4 bases and J dropped 12; count of bases not matched to a gene: 3. CDR3: CASSTGTGQFF. CDR3 coding DNA: TGCGCCAGCAGCACCGGGACAGGGCAGTTCTTC. The complete variable domain, with remaining parts taken from reference TRBV5-1 and TRBJ2-1, reads KAGVTQTPRYLIKTRGQQVTLSCSPISGHRSVSWYQQTPGQGLQFLFEYFSETQRNKGNFPGRFSGRQFSNSRSEMNVSTLELGDSALYLCASSTGTGQFFGPGTRLTVL.

V gene TRBV27 combines with J gene TRBJ1-6, with 7 bases matching TRBD1. CDR1 and CDR2 (germline): MNHEY, SMNVEV (reference sequence). The CDR3 is 14 residues long. With V trimmed by 4 bases and J by 9 bases, 6 bases remained unmatched. The CDR3 loop reads CASSSTGPVSPLHF. CDR3 coding DNA: TGTGCCAGCAGTTCGACAGGGCCAGTTTCACCCCTCCACTTT.

The chain links TRBV4-1 to TRBJ1-2, with no clear D. The CDR3 is made up of 14 amino acids. The V and J ends lost 2 bases and 8 bases respectively, with 15 bases between them. CDR1 is MGHRA, CDR2 YSYEKL, per germline. CDR3: CASSQRGLPEGYTF. The CDR3, as DNA: TGCGCCAGCAGCCAACGAGGACTGCCGGAGGGCTACACCTTC.

The V call is TRBV7-6, the J call TRBJ1-4; D is possibly TRBD1 (5 bases). The germline CDR1 and CDR2 sequences are SGHVS and FNYEAQ. The CDR3 sequence is 15 residues long. Between the trimmed V and J ends, which lost 1 base and 7 bases, there was a span of 13 bases. The chain's CDR3 is CASSLGGGAGEKLFF. CDR3 nucleotide sequence: TGTGCCAGCAGCTTAGGAGGAGGGGCCGGTGAAAAACTGTTTTTT.

V is TRBV5-1 and J is TRBJ1-4, with 7 bases matching TRBD1. V shed 4 bases and J 0 bases; nucleotides not matched to a gene: 3. CDR3 length: 15 residues. The germline V gene has CDR1 SGHRS and CDR2 YFSETQ. Here the CDR3 reads CASSPGQPTNEKLFF. CDR3 DNA: TGCGCCAGCAGCCCGGGACAGCCAACTAATGAAAAACTGTTTTTT.

The chain is built from TRBV7-9 and TRBJ2-3; maybe TRBD2 (6 bases). The CDR3 totals 12 residues. Trimming removed 5 bases at V and 7 bases at J, with 10 bases between. The V gene's germline CDR1 is SEHNR and CDR2 FQNEAQ (reference sequence). CDR3 amino acids: CASSPEGHTQYF. DNA of the CDR3: TGTGCCAGCAGCCCGGAGGGCCATACGCAGTATTTT.

The chain recombines TRBV5-1 with TRBJ1-2, with TRBD1 matching 10 bases. Unmatched junction bases numbered 3, after V lost 7 bases and J lost 3 bases. CDR3 length: 13 residues. Germline V lookup: CDR1 SGHRS, CDR2 YFSETQ. The DNA of the CDR3 is TGCGCCAGCCGGACAGGGGGAGACTATGGCTACACCTTC. Translation: CASRTGGDYGYTF. The whole variable domain, remainder taken from reference TRBV5-1 and TRBJ1-2, is KAGVTQTPRYLIKTRGQQVTLSCSPISGHRSVSWYQQTPGQGLQFLFEYFSETQRNKGNFPGRFSGRQFSNSRSEMNVSTLELGDSALYLCASRTGGDYGYTFGSGTRLTVV.

The chain has TRBV27 and TRBJ1-1, with a tentative D call TRBD1 (5 bases). This CDR3 has 14 amino acids. Trimming removed 1 base at V and 12 bases at J, with 18 bases between. Germline lookup yields CDR1 MNHEY and CDR2 SMNVEV (reference sequence). CDR3 loop: CASSLFGRGLDTFF. In DNA form, the CDR3 reads TGTGCCAGCAGTTTATTTGGGAGGGGCTTAGACACTTTCTTT.